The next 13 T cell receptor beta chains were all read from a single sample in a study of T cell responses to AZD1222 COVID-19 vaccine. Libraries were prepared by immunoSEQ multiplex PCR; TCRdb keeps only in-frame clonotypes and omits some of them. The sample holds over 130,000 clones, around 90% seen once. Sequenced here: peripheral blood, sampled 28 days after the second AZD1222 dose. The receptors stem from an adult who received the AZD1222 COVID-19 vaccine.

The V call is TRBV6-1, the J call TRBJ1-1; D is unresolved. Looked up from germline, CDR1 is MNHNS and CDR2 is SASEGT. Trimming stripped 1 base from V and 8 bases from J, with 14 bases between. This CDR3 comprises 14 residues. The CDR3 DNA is TGTGCCAGCAGTGAAGGGAACTTATTACGAGAAGCTTTCTTT. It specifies CASSEGNLLREAFF.

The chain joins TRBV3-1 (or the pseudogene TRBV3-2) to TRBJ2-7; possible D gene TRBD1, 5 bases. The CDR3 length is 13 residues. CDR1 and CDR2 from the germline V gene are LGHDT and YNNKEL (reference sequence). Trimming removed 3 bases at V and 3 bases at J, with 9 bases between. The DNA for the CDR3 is TGTGCCAGCAGCCATCAGGGCGGCTACGAGCAGTACTTC. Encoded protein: CASSHQGGYEQYF.

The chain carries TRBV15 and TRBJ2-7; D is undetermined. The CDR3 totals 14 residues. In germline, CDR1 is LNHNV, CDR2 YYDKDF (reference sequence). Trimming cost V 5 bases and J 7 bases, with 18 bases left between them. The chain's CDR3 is CATSPPDTGTEQYF. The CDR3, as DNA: TGTGCCACCAGCCCCCCAGACACCGGAACAGAGCAGTACTTC.

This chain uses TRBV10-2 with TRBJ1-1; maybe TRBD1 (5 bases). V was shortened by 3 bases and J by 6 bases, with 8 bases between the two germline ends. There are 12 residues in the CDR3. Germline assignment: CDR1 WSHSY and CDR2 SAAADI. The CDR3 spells CASSERGAEAFF. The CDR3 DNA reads TGCGCCAGCAGTGAACGAGGGGCTGAAGCTTTCTTT.

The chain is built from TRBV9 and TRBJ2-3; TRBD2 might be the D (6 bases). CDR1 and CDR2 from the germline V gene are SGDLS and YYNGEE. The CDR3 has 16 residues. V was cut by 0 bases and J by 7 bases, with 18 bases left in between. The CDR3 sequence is CASSVAGTSLENTQYF. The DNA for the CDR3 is TGTGCCAGCAGCGTAGCCGGGACTTCCCTGGAAAATACGCAGTATTTT.

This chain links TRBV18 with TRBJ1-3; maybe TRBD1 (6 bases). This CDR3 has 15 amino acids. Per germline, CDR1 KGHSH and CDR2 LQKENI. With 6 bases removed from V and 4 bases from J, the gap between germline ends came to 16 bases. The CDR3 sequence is CASSPTRGSGNTIYF. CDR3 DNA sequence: TGTGCCAGCTCCCCCACGAGGGGGTCAGGAAACACCATATATTTT.

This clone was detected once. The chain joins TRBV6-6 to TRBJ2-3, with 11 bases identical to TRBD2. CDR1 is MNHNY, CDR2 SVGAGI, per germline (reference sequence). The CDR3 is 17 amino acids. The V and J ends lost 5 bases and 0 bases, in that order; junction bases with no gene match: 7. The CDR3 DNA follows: TGTGCCAGCAGTCCGGGACTAGCGGTCCCTAGCACAGATACGCAGTATTTT. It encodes CASSPGLAVPSTDTQYF.

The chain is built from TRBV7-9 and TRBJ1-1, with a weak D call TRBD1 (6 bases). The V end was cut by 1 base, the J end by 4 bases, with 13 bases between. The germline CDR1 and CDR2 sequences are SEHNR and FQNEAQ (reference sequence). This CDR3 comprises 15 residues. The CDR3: CASSLDQGRVTEAFF. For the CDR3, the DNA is TGTGCCAGCAGCTTAGATCAGGGGCGGGTCACTGAAGCTTTCTTT.

The CDR3, as DNA: TGTGCCAGCAGCTCCCCGACTGGAACCGGGGAGCTGTTTTTT. It codes for CASSSPTGTGELFF. This chain joins TRBV7-2 and TRBJ2-2; the D is unclear. V gave up 4 bases and J gave up 5 bases, with 11 bases separating them. Germline V lookup: CDR1 SGHTA, CDR2 FQGNSA. This CDR3 has 14 residues.

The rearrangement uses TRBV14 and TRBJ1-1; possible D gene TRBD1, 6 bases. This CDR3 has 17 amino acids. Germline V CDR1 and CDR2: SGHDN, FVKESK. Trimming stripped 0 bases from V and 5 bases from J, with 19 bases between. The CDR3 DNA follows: TGTGCCAGCAGCCAAGAAGCCGGTCGGGGGGCAGGAACTGAAGCTTTCTTT. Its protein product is CASSQEAGRGAGTEAFF. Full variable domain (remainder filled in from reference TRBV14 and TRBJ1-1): EAGVTQFPSHSVIEKGQTVTLRCDPISGHDNLYWYRRVMGKEIKFLLHFVKESKQDESGMPNNRFLAERTGGTYSTLKVQPAELEDSGVYFCASSQEAGRGAGTEAFFGQGTRLTVV.

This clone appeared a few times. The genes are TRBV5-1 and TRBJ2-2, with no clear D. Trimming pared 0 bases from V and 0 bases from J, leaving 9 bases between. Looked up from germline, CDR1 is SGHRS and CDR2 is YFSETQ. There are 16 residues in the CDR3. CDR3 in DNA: TGCGCCAGCAGCTTGGTTCCCAGACCGAACACCGGGGAGCTGTTTTTT. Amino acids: CASSLVPRPNTGELFF.

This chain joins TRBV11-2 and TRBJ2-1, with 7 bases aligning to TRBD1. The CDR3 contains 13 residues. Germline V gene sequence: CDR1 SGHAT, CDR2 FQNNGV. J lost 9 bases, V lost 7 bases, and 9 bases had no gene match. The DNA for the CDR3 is TGTGCCAGCAACCCCCAGGGGGTCAGTGAGCAGTTCTTC. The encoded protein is CASNPQGVSEQFF.

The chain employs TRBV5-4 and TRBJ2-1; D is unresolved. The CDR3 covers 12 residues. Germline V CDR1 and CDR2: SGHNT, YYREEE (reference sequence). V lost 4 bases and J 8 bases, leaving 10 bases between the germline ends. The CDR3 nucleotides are TGTGCCAGCAGCGTCACCGGGCATGAGCAGTTCTTC. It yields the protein CASSVTGHEQFF.